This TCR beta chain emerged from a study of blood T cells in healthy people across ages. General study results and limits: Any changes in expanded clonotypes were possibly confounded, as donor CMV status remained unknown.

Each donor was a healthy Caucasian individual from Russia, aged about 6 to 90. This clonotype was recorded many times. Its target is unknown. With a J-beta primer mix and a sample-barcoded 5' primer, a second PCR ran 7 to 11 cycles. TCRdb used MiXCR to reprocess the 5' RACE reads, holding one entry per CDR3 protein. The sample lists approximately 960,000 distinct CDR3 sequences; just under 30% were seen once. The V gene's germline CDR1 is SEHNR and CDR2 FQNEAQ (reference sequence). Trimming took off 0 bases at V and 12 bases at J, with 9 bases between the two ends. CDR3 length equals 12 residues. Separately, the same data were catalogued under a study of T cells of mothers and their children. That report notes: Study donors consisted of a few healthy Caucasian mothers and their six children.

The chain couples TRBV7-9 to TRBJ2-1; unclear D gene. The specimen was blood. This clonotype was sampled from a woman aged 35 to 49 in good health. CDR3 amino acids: CASSLATSGQFF. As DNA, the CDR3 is TGTGCCAGCAGCTTAGCGACGTCTGGGCAGTTCTTC.